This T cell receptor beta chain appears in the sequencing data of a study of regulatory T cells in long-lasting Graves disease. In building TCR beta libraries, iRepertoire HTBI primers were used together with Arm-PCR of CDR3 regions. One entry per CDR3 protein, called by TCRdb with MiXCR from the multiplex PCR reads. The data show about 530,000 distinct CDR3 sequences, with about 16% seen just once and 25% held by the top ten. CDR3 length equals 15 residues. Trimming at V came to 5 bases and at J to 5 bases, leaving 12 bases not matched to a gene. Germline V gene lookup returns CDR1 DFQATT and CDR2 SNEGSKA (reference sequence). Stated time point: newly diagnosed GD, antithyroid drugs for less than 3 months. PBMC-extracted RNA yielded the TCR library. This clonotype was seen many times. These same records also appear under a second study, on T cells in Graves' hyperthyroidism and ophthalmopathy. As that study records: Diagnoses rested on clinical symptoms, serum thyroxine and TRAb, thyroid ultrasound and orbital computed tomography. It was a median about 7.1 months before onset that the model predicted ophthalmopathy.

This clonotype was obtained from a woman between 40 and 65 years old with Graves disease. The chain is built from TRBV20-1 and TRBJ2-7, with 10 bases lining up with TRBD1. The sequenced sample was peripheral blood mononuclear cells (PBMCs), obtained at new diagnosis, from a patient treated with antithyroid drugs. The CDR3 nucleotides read TGCAGTGCTGGTCCTCCGGGACAGGGGCTGGACGAGCAGTACTTC. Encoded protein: CSAGPPGQGLDEQYF.